A selection of T cell receptor beta chains follows, all from one sample in a study of cytomegalovirus exposure and HLA in healthy donors. Repertoires were generated with immunoSEQ multiplex PCR, while TCRdb's copy carries only in-frame clones and drops some. There are around 110,000 clones in the sample; 60% to 75% occur only once, and roughly 7.8% lies in the top ten. Sequenced material: PBMCs. Receptors originate from a man under 40 in good health and CMV-seronegative. CDR3s include the opening cysteine and the closing phenylalanine or tryptophan. D genes are given only for firm matches. The size entry is marked missing in some rows and otherwise reads once, few, many or a size class.

v_gene	abundance	j_gene	d_gene	CDR3aa	CDR3nt
TRBV5-6	few	TRBJ1-6	TRBD1	CASSLVGQGTDSYNSPLHF	TGTGCCAGCAGCTTGGTGGGACAGGGGACGGACTCCTATAATTCACCCCTCCACTTT
TRBV5-1	.	TRBJ2-5	TRBD2	CASSLGLAYETQYF	TGCGCCAGCAGCTTGGGACTAGCGTACGAGACCCAGTACTTC
TRBV6-5	.	TRBJ1-1	.	CASSTGNTEAFF	TGTGCCAGCAGTACAGGGAACACTGAAGCTTTCTTT
TRBV19	few	TRBJ2-3	TRBD2	CASRTSGTSTDTQYF	TGTGCCAGTAGAACTAGCGGAACTAGCACAGATACGCAGTATTTT
TRBV7-9	few	TRBJ2-7	TRBD1	CSSSRDRGGDEQYF	TGTTCCAGCAGCAGAGACAGGGGGGGGGACGAGCAGTACTTC
TRBV5-1	.	TRBJ2-3	.	CASSLLTSTDTQYF	TGCGCCAGCAGCTTGTTAACTAGCACAGATACGCAGTATTTT
TRBV9	.	TRBJ1-2	.	CASSVSRADLLYGYTF	TGTGCCAGCAGCGTCTCCAGGGCGGACCTCCTCTATGGCTACACCTTC
TRBV9	.	TRBJ1-1	TRBD1	CASSVVGTGTGNSEAFF	TGTGCCAGCAGCGTCGTTGGAACCGGGACAGGTAATTCTGAAGCTTTCTTT
TRBV5-4	.	TRBJ1-1	.	CASSFRGTEAFF	TGTGCCAGCAGCTTCCGGGGCACTGAAGCTTTCTTT
TRBV6-5	.	TRBJ1-5	.	CASSEAREPQHF	TGTGCCAGCAGTGAAGCCAGGGAGCCCCAGCATTTT
TRBV6-6	.	TRBJ2-7	.	CASSPQGNEQYF	TGTGCCAGCAGTCCGCAGGGTAACGAGCAGTACTTC
TRBV6-5	.	TRBJ1-5	TRBD1	CASSSLQGIGQPQHF	TGTGCCAGCAGCAGCTTACAGGGGATCGGGCAGCCCCAGCATTTT
TRBV5-1	few	TRBJ2-7	.	CASSLAAPGGYEQYF	TGCGCCAGCAGCTTGGCGGCCCCCGGAGGCTACGAGCAGTACTTC
TRBV28	once	TRBJ2-7	.	CASTLGGPTRYEQYF	TGTGCCAGCACTCTGGGGGGGCCCACCCGCTACGAGCAGTACTTC
TRBV18	.	TRBJ2-3	.	CASSPTKGTDTQYF	TGTGCCAGCTCACCTACCAAGGGGACAGATACGCAGTATTTT
TRBV6-6	.	TRBJ1-2	.	CASSFAGAVYGYTF	TGTGCCAGCAGTTTTGCAGGGGCGGTTTATGGCTACACCTTC
TRBV4-1	.	TRBJ2-5	.	CASKGGGDARETQYF	TGCGCCAGCAAAGGAGGGGGCGACGCTCGGGAGACCCAGTACTTC
TRBV28	.	TRBJ1-5	.	CASTSPEGVNQPQHF	TGTGCCAGCACCTCCCCTGAGGGGGTAAATCAGCCCCAGCATTTT
TRBV6-5	.	TRBJ1-3	TRBD1	CASSYTDRGNTIYF	TGTGCCAGCAGTTACACGGACAGGGGGAACACCATATATTTT
TRBV18	.	TRBJ2-1	TRBD2	CASSPPLAGRPQSYNEQFF	TGTGCCAGCTCACCACCGCTAGCGGGAAGGCCACAATCCTACAATGAGCAGTTCTTC
TRBV19	.	TRBJ2-3	.	CASSIRTDTQYF	TGTGCCAGTAGTATCCGGACAGATACGCAGTATTTT
TRBV5-1	.	TRBJ2-7	.	CASARGLPSSYEQYF	TGCGCCAGCGCCCGGGGACTTCCAAGCTCCTACGAGCAGTACTTC